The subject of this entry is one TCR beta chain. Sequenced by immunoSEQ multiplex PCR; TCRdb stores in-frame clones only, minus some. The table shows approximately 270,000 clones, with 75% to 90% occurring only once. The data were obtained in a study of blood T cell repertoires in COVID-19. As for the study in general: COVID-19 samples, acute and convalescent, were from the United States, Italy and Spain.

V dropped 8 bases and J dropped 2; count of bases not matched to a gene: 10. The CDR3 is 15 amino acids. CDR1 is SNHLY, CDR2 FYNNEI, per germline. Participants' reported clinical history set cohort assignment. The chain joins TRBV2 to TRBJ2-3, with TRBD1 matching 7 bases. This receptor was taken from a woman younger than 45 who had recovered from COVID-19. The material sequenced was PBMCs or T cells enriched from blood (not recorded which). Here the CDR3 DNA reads TGTGCCAGCGCCGGGTTCGGGACAGTCACAGATACGCAGTATTTT. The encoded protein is CASAGFGTVTDTQYF.